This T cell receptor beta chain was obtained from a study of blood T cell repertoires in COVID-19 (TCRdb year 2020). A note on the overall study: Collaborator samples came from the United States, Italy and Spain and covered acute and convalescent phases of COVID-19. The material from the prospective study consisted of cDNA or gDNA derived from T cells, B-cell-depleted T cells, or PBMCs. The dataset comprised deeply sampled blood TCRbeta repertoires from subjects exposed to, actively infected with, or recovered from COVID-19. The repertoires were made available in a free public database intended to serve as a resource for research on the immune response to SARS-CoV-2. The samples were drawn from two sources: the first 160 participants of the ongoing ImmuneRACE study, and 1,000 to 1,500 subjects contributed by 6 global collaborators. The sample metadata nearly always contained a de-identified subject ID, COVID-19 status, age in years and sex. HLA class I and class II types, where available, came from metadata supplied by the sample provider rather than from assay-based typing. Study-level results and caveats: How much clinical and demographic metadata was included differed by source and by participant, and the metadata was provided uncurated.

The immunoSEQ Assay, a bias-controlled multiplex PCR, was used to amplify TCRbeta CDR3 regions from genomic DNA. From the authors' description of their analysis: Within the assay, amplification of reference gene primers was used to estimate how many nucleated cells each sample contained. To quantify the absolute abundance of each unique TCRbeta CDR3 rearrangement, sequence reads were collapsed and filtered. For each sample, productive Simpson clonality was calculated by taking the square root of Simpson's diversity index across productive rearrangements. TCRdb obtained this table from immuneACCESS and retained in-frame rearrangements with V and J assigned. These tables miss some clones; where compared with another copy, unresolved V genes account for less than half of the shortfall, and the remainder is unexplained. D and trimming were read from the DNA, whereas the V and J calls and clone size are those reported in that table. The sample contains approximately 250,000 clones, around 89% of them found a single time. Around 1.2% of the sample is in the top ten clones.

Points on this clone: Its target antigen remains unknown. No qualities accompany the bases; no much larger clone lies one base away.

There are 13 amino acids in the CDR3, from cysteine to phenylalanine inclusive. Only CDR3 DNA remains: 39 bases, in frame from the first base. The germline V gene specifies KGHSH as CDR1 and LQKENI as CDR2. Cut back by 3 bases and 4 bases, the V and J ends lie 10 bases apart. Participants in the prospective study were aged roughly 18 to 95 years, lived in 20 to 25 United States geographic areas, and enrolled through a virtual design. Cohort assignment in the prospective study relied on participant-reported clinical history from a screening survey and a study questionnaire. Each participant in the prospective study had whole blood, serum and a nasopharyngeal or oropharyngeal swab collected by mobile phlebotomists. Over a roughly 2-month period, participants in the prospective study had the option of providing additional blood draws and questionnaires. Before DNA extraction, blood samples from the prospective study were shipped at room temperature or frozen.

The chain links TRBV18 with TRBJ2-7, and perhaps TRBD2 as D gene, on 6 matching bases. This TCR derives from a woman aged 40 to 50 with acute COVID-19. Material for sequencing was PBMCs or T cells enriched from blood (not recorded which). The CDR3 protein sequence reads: CASSPASVYEQYF. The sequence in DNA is TGTGCCAGCTCACCGGCTAGCGTGTACGAGCAGTACTTC. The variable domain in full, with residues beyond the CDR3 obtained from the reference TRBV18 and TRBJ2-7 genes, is NAGVMQNPRHLVRRRGQEARLRCSPMKGHSHVYWYRQLPEEGLKFMVYLQKENIIDESGMPKERFSAEFPKEGPSILRIQQVVRGDSAAYFCASSPASVYEQYFGPGTRLTVT.